Here is one TCR beta chain with its context. Its specificity is unknown. The data derive from a study of beta chain features in type 1 diabetes. The J segment lost 0 bases and the V segment lost 1 base, leaving 4 bases of the junction unmatched. Germline V lookup: CDR1 SEHNR, CDR2 FQNEAQ (reference sequence). The CDR3 sequence is 16 residues long. cDNA synthesis used the whole RNA isolate, giving expressed TCRB sequences. Data came from immunoSEQ multiplex PCR; TCRdb stores just in-frame clones and leaves some out. The sample contains roughly 730,000 clones, under 15% of which appear only once. Study-wide results and limits: Shorter TCRB CDR3s, moderately but significantly so, marked every one of the four CD4+ subsets in Type 1 diabetes patients.

This receptor was obtained from a young man with type 1 diabetes. The chain uses TRBV7-9 and TRBJ2-3; 7 positions match TRBD1. The sample comprised naive CD4+ T cells from blood. In DNA form, the CDR3 reads TGTGCCAGCAGCTTAGGACAGGGCGGTAGCACAGATACGCAGTATTTT. This gives the protein CASSLGQGGSTDTQYF.